This passage covers 25 T cell receptor beta chains from one sample sequenced in a study of T cell responses to AZD1222 COVID-19 vaccine. Assay: immunoSEQ multiplex PCR; the TCRdb copy retains only in-frame clones and omits some. The repertoire holds about 120,000 clones, with roughly 89% as singletons. Material: peripheral blood, obtained on day 0 of AZD1222 vaccination. The receptors were sampled from an adult in good health.

About this clone itself: Other DNA sequences of this sample code for an identical CDR3. This sequence joins TRBV7-8 and TRBJ1-2, with unresolved D. Germline assignment: CDR1 SGHVS and CDR2 FQNEAQ. The CDR3 consists of 13 residues. V lost 0 bases to trimming and J lost 5 bases, with 7 bases between them. The chain's CDR3 is CASSLALSYGYTF. As DNA, the CDR3 is TGTGCCAGCAGCTTAGCCCTGTCATATGGCTACACCTTC.

About this clone itself: The sample contains more than one DNA sequence encoding this CDR3. The chain recombines TRBV11-2 with TRBJ1-3; D gene uncertain. V lost 3 bases to trimming and J lost 0 bases, with 6 bases between them. The CDR3 covers 14 residues. Germline V lookup: CDR1 SGHAT, CDR2 FQNNGV. The CDR3, as DNA: TGTGCCAGCAGCTTCGCAGGCTCTGGAAACACCATATATTTT. This codes for CASSFAGSGNTIYF. The complete variable domain, with remaining parts taken from reference TRBV11-2 and TRBJ1-3, reads EAGVAQSPRYKIIEKRQSVAFWCNPISGHATLYWYQQILGQGPKLLIQFQNNGVVDDSQLPKDRFSAERLKGVDSTLKIQPAKLEDSAVYLCASSFAGSGNTIYFGEGSWLTVV.

This clone was counted only a few times. The chain carries TRBV7-9 and TRBJ1-2; no definite D call. The CDR3 loop spans 13 amino acids. Germline CDR1 SEHNR, CDR2 FQNEAQ (reference sequence). The V gene lost 5 bases and the J gene lost 8 bases, with 15 bases spanning the gap. Written as DNA, the CDR3 is TGTGCCAGCAGCCGAGACAATGTGGGAGGCTACACCTTC. Translation: CASSRDNVGGYTF.

This chain joins TRBV7-2 and TRBJ1-6; possible D gene TRBD1, 5 bases. Germline lookup yields CDR1 SGHTA and CDR2 FQGNSA. The ends were cut back, 6 bases at V and 9 bases at J, with 12 bases in the middle. This CDR3 has 13 residues. The CDR3 region has the DNA TGTGCCAGCAGTTCACTAAGGGGTTCACCCCTCCACTTT. Protein sequence: CASSSLRGSPLHF.

The rearrangement joins TRBV7-9 to TRBJ2-1; D unclear. With 3 bases removed from V and 6 bases from J, the gap between germline ends came to 18 bases. Germline V gene lookup returns CDR1 SEHNR and CDR2 FQNEAQ (reference sequence). This CDR3 region has 16 residues. In nucleotides, the CDR3 is TGTGCCAGCAGCTTTCCAACCACTTTCTTAGCCAATGAGCAGTTCTTC. Amino acids: CASSFPTTFLANEQFF.

This chain connects TRBV7-2 to TRBJ2-7; possible D gene TRBD2, 6 bases. CDR1 and CDR2 (germline): SGHTA, FQGNSA. This CDR3 is 14 amino acids long. The ends were cut back, 3 bases at V and 3 bases at J, with 12 bases in the middle. The CDR3 DNA is TGTGCCAGCAGCTTCCCGGGACTCCTCTACGAGCAGTACTTC. This translates into CASSFPGLLYEQYF.

The chain links TRBV28 to TRBJ1-3, with D possibly TRBD1 on 5 matching bases. The CDR3 consists of 18 residues. V gave up 4 bases and J gave up 0 bases, with 19 bases separating them. Germline CDR1 reads MDHEN; CDR2 reads SYDVKM. This CDR3 reads CASSSFPGDSLSGNTIYF. CDR3 nucleotides: TGTGCCAGCAGTTCCTTCCCCGGTGACAGCCTCTCTGGAAACACCATATATTTT.

The V and J genes are TRBV5-4 and TRBJ2-7, with 7 bases fitting TRBD2. The CDR3 covers 13 residues. CDR1 is SGHNT and CDR2 is YYREEE in the germline V gene (reference sequence). V dropped 0 bases and J dropped 3; count of bases not matched to a gene: 0. The CDR3 bases are TGTGCCAGCAGCTTGGGGGGGGGCTACGAGCAGTACTTC. Protein sequence: CASSLGGGYEQYF.

As for this clone: Other DNA sequences of this sample code for an identical CDR3. The chain employs TRBV29-1 and TRBJ2-7; D is unresolved. This CDR3 has 12 amino acids. Trimming left V 4 bases short and J 3 bases short, with 10 bases between. Germline CDR1 is SQVTM and CDR2 is ANQGSEA. This chain's CDR3 is CSVGTGIYEQYF. CDR3 DNA: TGCAGCGTTGGGACCGGAATCTACGAGCAGTACTTC.

The rearrangement joins TRBV4-1 to TRBJ2-7; 9 bases are a match to TRBD2. This CDR3 region has 16 residues. The germline CDR1 and CDR2 sequences are MGHRA and YSYEKL. V lost 0 bases and J lost 7; bases outside the gene matches: 10. The CDR3: CASSQEGGRASGEQYF. CDR3 coding DNA: TGCGCCAGCAGCCAAGAGGGCGGGAGGGCCTCGGGGGAGCAGTACTTC.

J is TRBJ2-3 and V is TRBV5-1, with D hard to call. Trimming took 2 bases from V and 5 from J, leaving 3 bases between them. Germline V gene lookup returns CDR1 SGHRS and CDR2 YFSETQ. The CDR3 extends over 11 amino acids. CDR3 loop: CASSFLDTQYF. The CDR3 bases are TGCGCCAGCAGCTTCTTAGATACGCAGTATTTT.

V gene TRBV9 combines with J gene TRBJ1-6; D is uncertain. Trimming removed 0 bases at V and 11 bases at J, with 12 bases between. This CDR3 has 14 amino acids. The V gene's germline CDR1 is SGDLS and CDR2 YYNGEE. The CDR3 bases are TGTGCCAGCAGCGTAGGAAGGGAAAGGACACCCCTCCACTTT. Amino acid sequence: CASSVGRERTPLHF.

The chain has TRBV18 and TRBJ1-5; 7 positions agree with TRBD1. The V and J ends lost 3 bases and 3 bases, in that order; junction bases with no gene match: 11. Germline loops: CDR1 KGHSH, CDR2 LQKENI. The CDR3 has 17 amino acids. The CDR3 spells CASSPFHAGGVNQPQHF. Written as DNA, the CDR3 is TGTGCCAGCTCACCTTTTCACGCAGGGGGTGTCAATCAGCCCCAGCATTTT.

The V call is TRBV9, the J call TRBJ1-3; D gene unclear. CDR3 length equals 15 residues. Germline V CDR1 and CDR2: SGDLS, YYNGEE. V lost 0 bases and J 1 base, leaving 8 bases between the germline ends. For the CDR3, the DNA is TGTGCCAGCAGCGTAGACGAAAGGTCTGGAAACACCATATATTTT. Its translation: CASSVDERSGNTIYF. Full variable domain (rest looked up from reference TRBV9 and TRBJ1-3): DSGVTQTPKHLITATGQRVTLRCSPRSGDLSVYWYQQSLDQGLQFLIQYYNGEERAKGNILERFSAQQFPDLHSELNLSSLELGDSALYFCASSVDERSGNTIYFGEGSWLTVV.

The chain couples TRBV3-1 (or the pseudogene TRBV3-2) to TRBJ2-5, with a tentative D call TRBD2 (6 bases). V shed 1 base and J shed 4 bases, with 16 bases lying between them. The CDR3 length is 16 residues. In germline, CDR1 is LGHDT, CDR2 YNNKEL (reference sequence). The CDR3 nucleotides are TGTGCCAGCAGCCAAGGCGGGACTCTCGAGGGAGAGACCCAGTACTTC. The encoded protein is CASSQGGTLEGETQYF.

The genes are TRBV27 and TRBJ2-1; 8 nucleotides line up with TRBD2. The CDR3 runs 17 residues. J gave up 7 bases and V 7 bases, and 18 bases lay outside the gene matches. Germline lookup yields CDR1 MNHEY and CDR2 SMNVEV (reference sequence). The CDR3 is CASTRPLGGLGMNEQFF. CDR3 DNA: TGTGCCAGCACCCGCCCTTTAGGGGGACTAGGTATGAATGAGCAGTTCTTC.

The chain couples TRBV19 to TRBJ2-1, with TRBD1 matching over 8 bases. Germline lookup yields CDR1 LNHDA and CDR2 SQIVND (reference sequence). This CDR3 region has 15 residues. The ends lost 6 bases at V and 0 bases at J; junction bases unmatched: 4. The CDR3 DNA follows: TGTGCCAGTAGCTTGGACAGGGCCTCCTACAATGAGCAGTTCTTC. Residues: CASSLDRASYNEQFF.

This rearrangement joins TRBV30 to TRBJ1-5; 8 positions match TRBD1. Per germline, CDR1 GTSNPN and CDR2 SVGIG (reference sequence). There are 14 residues in the CDR3. V shed 0 bases, J shed 6 bases, and the junction held 4 bases outside the gene matches. CDR3 region: CAWSVFQGAQPQHF. The DNA for the CDR3 is TGTGCCTGGAGTGTATTTCAGGGGGCTCAGCCCCAGCATTTT.

This chain uses TRBV10-3 with TRBJ1-1; D is uncertain. Germline CDR1 is ENHRY and CDR2 is SYGVKD. V gave up 6 bases and J gave up 4 bases, with 9 bases separating them. CDR3 length: 12 amino acids. DNA for the CDR3: TGTGCCATCAGCGGGAGTTTCACTGAAGCTTTCTTT. Translated: CAISGSFTEAFF.

The chain joins TRBV7-2 to TRBJ2-7; perhaps TRBD2 as D (5 bases). Between the trimmed V and J ends, which lost 6 bases and 1 base, there was a span of 10 bases. Germline V gene sequence: CDR1 SGHTA, CDR2 FQGNSA. The CDR3 extends over 13 amino acids. CDR3 sequence: CASSPRTSYEQYF. CDR3 in DNA: TGTGCCAGCAGTCCTAGGACTTCCTACGAGCAGTACTTC.

The rearrangement uses TRBV7-9 and TRBJ2-1; D unclear. The CDR3 totals 12 residues. V lost 5 bases to trimming and J lost 4 bases, with 6 bases between them. The germline V gene encodes CDR1 SEHNR and CDR2 FQNEAQ (reference sequence). CDR3 nucleotides: TGTGCCAGCAGCAGGGCGTACAATGAGCAGTTCTTC. Translating it yields CASSRAYNEQFF.

The rearrangement links TRBV25-1 to TRBJ2-1; 8 nucleotides line up with TRBD2. Germline-derived CDR1 and CDR2 are MGHDK and SYGVNS. V lost 5 bases to trimming and J lost 13 bases; unmatched junction nucleotides: 4. CDR3 length: 11 residues. The CDR3 sequence: CASSPSGSQFF. DNA for the CDR3: TGTGCCAGCAGTCCTAGCGGGTCCCAGTTCTTC.

The chain couples TRBV7-9 to TRBJ2-7, with 7 bases fitting TRBD2. Germline loops: CDR1 SEHNR, CDR2 FQNEAQ (reference sequence). The CDR3 sequence is 15 residues long. Trimming cost V 3 bases and J 4 bases; bases outside gene matches: 9. The chain's CDR3 is CASSFGTTTGYEQYF. In nucleotides, the CDR3 is TGTGCCAGCAGCTTCGGGACTACCACCGGATACGAGCAGTACTTC.

This chain links TRBV30 with TRBJ2-7, with 12 bases matching TRBD2. The germline CDR1 and CDR2 sequences are GTSNPN and SVGIG (reference sequence). This CDR3 has 13 amino acids. Trimming cost V 1 base and J 9 bases; bases outside gene matches: 4. CDR3 sequence: CAWSGGLAGPQYF. In DNA, the CDR3 is TGTGCCTGGAGTGGCGGACTAGCGGGACCGCAGTACTTC.

The chain uses TRBV27 and TRBJ1-6; 7 bases fit TRBD1. CDR1 and CDR2 from the germline V gene are MNHEY and SMNVEV (reference sequence). J gave up 7 bases and V 6 bases, and 9 bases lay outside the gene matches. The CDR3 spans 15 residues. The CDR3, as DNA: TGTGCCAGCAGGTCGCAGGGGGTGGTAAATTCACCCCTCCACTTT. Its protein is CASRSQGVVNSPLHF.